Below, one T cell receptor (beta chain) is given with its context. CDR3 length: 15 residues. V was pared by 3 bases and J by 1 base, with 9 bases of the junction left unmatched. Germline CDR1 is GTSNPN and CDR2 is SVGIG (reference sequence). These data originate in a study of blood T cell repertoires in COVID-19. The repertoire was sequenced with immunoSEQ multiplex PCR; TCRdb's copy has only in-frame clones and lacks some. Of tens of thousands of clones listed, around 78% are singletons. The chain combines TRBV30 with TRBJ2-7, with 7 nucleotides matching TRBD1. The source is a woman over 75 with acute or convalescent COVID-19. Sequenced sample: peripheral blood. Here the CDR3 reads CAWSKSGTASYEQYF. The CDR3 bases are TGTGCCTGGAGCAAATCCGGGACAGCTTCCTACGAGCAGTACTTC.